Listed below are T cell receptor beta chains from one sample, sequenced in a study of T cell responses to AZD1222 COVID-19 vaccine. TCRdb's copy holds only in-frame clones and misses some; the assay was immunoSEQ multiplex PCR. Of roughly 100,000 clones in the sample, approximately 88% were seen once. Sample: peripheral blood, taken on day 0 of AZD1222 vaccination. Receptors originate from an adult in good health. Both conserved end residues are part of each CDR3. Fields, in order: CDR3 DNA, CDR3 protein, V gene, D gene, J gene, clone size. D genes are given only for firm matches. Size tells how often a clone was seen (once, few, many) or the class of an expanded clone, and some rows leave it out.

TGCGCCAGCAGCCGGGGCTCCGCGAACACTGAAGCTTTCTTT	CASSRGSANTEAFF	TRBV5-1	NA	TRBJ1-1	once
TGTGCCAGCAGCAACGCGATGGGTCTCAATGAGCAGTTCTTC	CASSNAMGLNEQFF	TRBV3-1/TRBV3-2	NA	TRBJ2-1	NA
TGTGCCAGCAGCATAGAAAACTATGGCTACACCTTC	CASSIENYGYTF	TRBV5-4	NA	TRBJ1-2	once
TGCGCCAGCAGCCAAGATGCCGGGGGCACTGAAGCTTTCTTT	CASSQDAGGTEAFF	TRBV4-1	NA	TRBJ1-1	NA
TGTGCCACCAGTGATTCGGGACAGGGAAGCACCGGGGAGCTGTTTTTT	CATSDSGQGSTGELFF	TRBV24-1	TRBD1	TRBJ2-2	NA
TGTGCCAGCTCACCCCCCGGGGTAGCGGGGGCAAGCTACAATGAGCAGTTCTTC	CASSPPGVAGASYNEQFF	TRBV18	TRBD2	TRBJ2-1	NA
TGCGCCAGCAGTCTAGTAACAGGGGGGCGAGACACTGAAGCTTTCTTT	CASSLVTGGRDTEAFF	TRBV10-1	TRBD1	TRBJ1-1	NA
TGTGCCAGTAGTATCTACAGGCGGTCCCCCGGGGAGCTGTTTTTT	CASSIYRRSPGELFF	TRBV19	NA	TRBJ2-2	NA
TGTGCCAGTAGTCCCTGGACAGGGGGCGTTCAGCCCCAGCATTTT	CASSPWTGGVQPQHF	TRBV19	TRBD1	TRBJ1-5	NA
TGTGCCAGCAGCGTAGAGCCGGTTTCTAACTATGGCTACACCTTC	CASSVEPVSNYGYTF	TRBV9	NA	TRBJ1-2	NA
TGCGCCAGCAGCCAGCAAGGGGATACGCAGTATTTT	CASSQQGDTQYF	TRBV4-1	NA	TRBJ2-3	once
TGTGCCAGCAGACCCGGGACAGGGCACAATCAGCCCCAGCATTTT	CASRPGTGHNQPQHF	TRBV6-5	TRBD1	TRBJ1-5	NA
TGTGCCAGCAGTCGGGGACCGGAGGGGACAGATACGCAGTATTTT	CASSRGPEGTDTQYF	TRBV6-4	NA	TRBJ2-3	NA
TGTGCCAGCAGCTTGGCGGGACAGGGTGGCGAGCAGTACTTC	CASSLAGQGGEQYF	TRBV5-6	TRBD1	TRBJ2-7	NA
TGCGCCAGCAGCTTGCAGTCAGGGGAGAAGCAGTACTTC	CASSLQSGEKQYF	TRBV5-1	NA	TRBJ2-7	NA
TGTGCCAGCAGCTTCCCCAGCACAGATACGCAGTATTTT	CASSFPSTDTQYF	TRBV7-2	NA	TRBJ2-3	NA
TGTGCTAGCAGCTTAGACGGAGGGCCAGCAGATACGCAGTATTTT	CASSLDGGPADTQYF	TRBV7-7	NA	TRBJ2-3	NA
TGTGCCAGCGGCATAGGGAGATACAATGAGCAGTTCTTC	CASGIGRYNEQFF	TRBV7-9	NA	TRBJ2-1	NA
TGTGCCAGCAGTTGGGGGGGGCGCAGCAATCAGCCCCAGCATTTT	CASSWGGRSNQPQHF	TRBV28	NA	TRBJ1-5	NA
TGTGCCAGCAGCCAAGAATCAGGCTCTGGGGCCAACGTCCTGACTTTC	CASSQESGSGANVLTF	TRBV4-2	NA	TRBJ2-6	NA
TGTGCCAGCAGTTACGGAAGGGCGGGGGGCACAGATACGCAGTATTTT	CASSYGRAGGTDTQYF	TRBV6-5	TRBD2	TRBJ2-3	NA
TGTGCCAGTAATCAGGGGTTGGACACCGGGGAGCTGTTTTTT	CASNQGLDTGELFF	TRBV19	NA	TRBJ2-2	once
TGTGCCAGTTGGGACAGGGGAACGACTCAGCCCCAGCATTTT	CASWDRGTTQPQHF	TRBV19	TRBD1	TRBJ1-5	few
TGTGCCAGCAGTTTGGGCCGCTCCTACAATGAGCAGTTCTTC	CASSLGRSYNEQFF	TRBV27	NA	TRBJ2-1	NA
TGTGCCAGTACCAGGGGGGCCCTCCAGCATTTT	CASTRGALQHF	TRBV28	TRBD1	TRBJ1-5	NA
TGTGCCAGTAGTATAGATTTATTAGCGGGAGCTTACGAGCAGTACTTC	CASSIDLLAGAYEQYF	TRBV19	TRBD2	TRBJ2-7	NA
TGCGCCAGCAGCAGTATTTCGGGGCTTAATGAAAAACTGTTTTTT	CASSSISGLNEKLFF	TRBV4-3	NA	TRBJ1-4	once
TGTGCCAGCATCACCTGGCAGCCCCAAGAGACCCAGTACTTC	CASITWQPQETQYF	TRBV27	NA	TRBJ2-5	once
TGTGCCAGCAGCTCTACTCTAGCGGGAGTGTCCCGCGAGCAGTACTTC	CASSSTLAGVSREQYF	TRBV7-9	TRBD2	TRBJ2-7	NA
TGTGCCAGCAGCCCCGGGGGCGAAGTGGAGACTGAAGCTTTCTTT	CASSPGGEVETEAFF	TRBV9	NA	TRBJ1-1	NA
TGTGCCAGCAGCGTGAGACAGGGTGGCTACGAGCAGTACTTC	CASSVRQGGYEQYF	TRBV5-4	TRBD1	TRBJ2-7	NA
TGCAGTGCTAGTCAGGGTGGGGGTCAGCCCCAGCATTTT	CSASQGGGQPQHF	TRBV20-1	NA	TRBJ1-5	NA
TGTGCCAGCAGCTTAGGGCTTAGAGGCTACACCTTC	CASSLGLRGYTF	TRBV7-9	NA	TRBJ1-2	once
TGTGCCAGCAGCTTGATGAACCAAGAGACCCAGTACTTC	CASSLMNQETQYF	TRBV7-9	NA	TRBJ2-5	NA
TGTGCCAGCAGTCTCGATGCCGGCAGGGGTTACGAGCAGTACTTC	CASSLDAGRGYEQYF	TRBV28	NA	TRBJ2-7	NA
TGTGCCAGCAGCTTAGCAGGGGGCGCAGATACGCAGTATTTT	CASSLAGGADTQYF	TRBV7-9	TRBD1	TRBJ2-3	NA
TGTGCCAGCAGTTCCGGTTTTAATTCACCCCTCCACTTT	CASSSGFNSPLHF	TRBV27	NA	TRBJ1-6	NA
TGTGCCAGCAGCCTATTGGTAGGACAGGGGCGCGCGGACACTGAAGCTTTCTTT	CASSLLVGQGRADTEAFF	TRBV11-2	TRBD1	TRBJ1-1	once
TGCGCCAGCAAGACTAACCAAGAGACCCAGTACTTC	CASKTNQETQYF	TRBV5-1	NA	TRBJ2-5	NA
TGCGCCAGCAGATGGACAGGGTTTTCAGGAGAGACCCAGTACTTC	CASRWTGFSGETQYF	TRBV5-1	TRBD1	TRBJ2-5	NA
TGTGCCAGCAGTGAAAGACGGAATAATTCACCCCTCCACTTT	CASSERRNNSPLHF	TRBV2	NA	TRBJ1-6	NA
TGTGCCAGCAGTTCCCAAGGGGCGGGTAGAGCTTTCTTT	CASSSQGAGRAFF	TRBV28	NA	TRBJ1-1	NA
TGTGCCAGCAGCCCCCAGACAGGGCTTACCCCCTACGAGCAGTACTTC	CASSPQTGLTPYEQYF	TRBV7-6	TRBD1	TRBJ2-7	NA